The clone carrying this T cell receptor beta chain came up once. These data come from a study of blood T cell repertoires in COVID-19. In the study's own analysis: Scientists estimated how many nucleated cells there were by amplifying reference gene primers. The data were produced by immunoSEQ multiplex PCR, yet TCRdb's version contains in-frame clones alone and is incomplete. The V and J calls and the clone size are those of that table, but D and trimming were determined from the DNA. The sample has approximately 190,000 clones, less than 90% seen once; the top ten hold 3.2%. The CDR3 runs 15 residues. V lost 6 bases and J lost 6, with 19 bases in between. The germline CDR1 and CDR2 sequences are SGDLS and YYNGEE.

This chain joins TRBV9 and TRBJ2-1, with D maybe TRBD2 (7 bases). The source material was PBMCs or T cells enriched from blood (not recorded which). The sequence derives from a woman aged 30 to 39 who had been exposed to COVID-19. The CDR3 coding sequence is TGTGCCAGCACCCAAGGGGGGGGCTATTCCAATGAGCAGTTCTTC. This translates into CASTQGGGYSNEQFF.